This passage covers 32 T cell receptor beta chains from one sample sequenced in a study of CD8 T cells in Susac syndrome. A quantity of about 0.45 to 1 ug RNA underwent reverse transcription using random hexamers. One entry per CDR3 protein, called by TCRdb with MiXCR from the immunoSEQ multiplex PCR reads. The table has some 160,000 distinct CDR3 sequences, 90% to 96% seen once. The material sequenced was CD4+ T cells from PBMCs. These receptors came from a human donor with Susac syndrome.

The gene calls are TRBV18 and TRBJ1-1, with D tentatively TRBD1 (6 bases). The CDR3 loop spans 13 amino acids. V dropped 1 base and J dropped 6 bases, with 9 bases sitting between them. Looked up from germline, CDR1 is KGHSH and CDR2 is LQKENI. The CDR3 reads CASSPHRDSEAFF. CDR3 nucleotide sequence: TGTGCCAGCTCACCACACAGGGATTCTGAAGCTTTCTTT.

The V gene is TRBV10-3, the J gene TRBJ2-5; possibly TRBD1 for D (6 bases). Germline values: CDR1 ENHRY, CDR2 SYGVKD. The CDR3 covers 12 residues. V lost 8 bases and J 3 bases, leaving 10 bases between the germline ends. The CDR3 DNA follows: TGTGCCATCGGGGGACAAGAAGAGACCCAGTACTTC. Its protein is CAIGGQEETQYF.

J is TRBJ1-1 and V is TRBV20-1, with D possibly being TRBD1 (5 bases). Trimming took off 1 base at V and 1 base at J, with 16 bases between the two ends. CDR3 length equals 16 residues. Germline loops: CDR1 DFQATT, CDR2 SNEGSKA (reference sequence). The CDR3 is CSARGQRGGSNTEAFF. The DNA of the CDR3 is TGCAGTGCTAGAGGACAGCGGGGGGGATCGAACACTGAAGCTTTCTTT.

The rearrangement links TRBV7-6 to TRBJ1-4; the D gene is possibly TRBD1 (5 bases). Trimming removed 1 base at V and 10 bases at J, with 16 bases between. Germline CDR1 reads SGHVS; CDR2 reads FNYEAQ. The CDR3 has 15 amino acids. The chain's CDR3 is CASSLEGHGDGKLFF. CDR3 sequence (DNA): TGTGCCAGCAGCTTAGAGGGGCACGGAGACGGAAAACTGTTTTTT.

This chain links TRBV10-1 with TRBJ2-7; maybe TRBD1 (5 bases). Trimming removed 6 bases from V and 2 bases from J, with 14 bases in between. This CDR3 is built from 14 residues. Germline CDR1 WNHNN, CDR2 SYGVQD (reference sequence). The chain's CDR3 is CASRASPGPYEQYF. CDR3 DNA sequence: TGCGCCAGCAGGGCCAGCCCAGGGCCCTACGAGCAGTACTTC.

The V call is TRBV5-1, the J call TRBJ1-4; D is unresolved. Trimming pared 1 base from V and 0 bases from J, leaving 10 bases between. The V gene's germline CDR1 is SGHRS and CDR2 YFSETQ. The CDR3 has 16 residues. The CDR3 is CASSLLSGATNEKLFF. The CDR3 DNA follows: TGCGCCAGCAGCTTGTTATCGGGTGCAACTAATGAAAAACTGTTTTTT.

The chain employs TRBV28 and TRBJ2-7; D possibly corresponds to TRBD1 (6 bases). CDR3 size: 15 residues. Per germline, CDR1 MDHEN and CDR2 SYDVKM. V dropped 4 bases and J dropped 1 base, with 14 bases sitting between them. The CDR3 DNA reads TGTGCCAGCAGTTCTTTCGCAGGGGTTTCCTACGAGCAGTACTTC. It codes for CASSSFAGVSYEQYF.

The chain uses TRBV12-3 or TRBV12-4 and TRBJ2-7; D call uncertain. Trimming removed 5 bases at V and 4 bases at J, with 12 bases between. This CDR3 is built from 13 residues. This CDR3 is CASSPQVGYEQYF. The DNA of the CDR3 is TGTGCCAGCAGTCCGCAGGTCGGGTACGAGCAGTACTTC.

This clonotype was seen a handful of times. The rearrangement joins TRBV7-2 to TRBJ2-7; unclear D gene. The ends were cut back, 4 bases at V and 2 bases at J, with 3 bases in the middle. This CDR3 is 11 amino acids long. Per germline, CDR1 SGHTA and CDR2 FQGNSA. This CDR3 reads CASSSAYEQYF. The DNA of the CDR3 is TGTGCCAGCAGCTCAGCCTACGAGCAGTACTTC. The whole variable domain, filled in from reference TRBV7-2 and TRBJ2-7, reads GAGVSQSPSNKVTEKGKDVELRCDPISGHTALYWYRQSLGQGLEFLIYFQGNSAPDKSGLPSDRFSAERTGGSVSTLTIQRTQQEDSAVYLCASSSAYEQYFGPGTRLTVT.

V and J are TRBV7-8 and TRBJ1-2, with D possibly TRBD1 on 5 matching bases. Per germline, CDR1 SGHVS and CDR2 FQNEAQ. V lost 0 bases, J lost 6 bases, and 11 bases lay in between. CDR3 length: 14 amino acids. The CDR3 region has the DNA TGTGCCAGCAGCTTAGCAGGGCTGGGGGATGGCTACACCTTC. Amino acids: CASSLAGLGDGYTF.

The chain recombines TRBV13 with TRBJ2-3; maybe TRBD1 (6 bases). The V gene's germline CDR1 is PRHDT and CDR2 FYEKMQ (reference sequence). CDR3 length: 13 amino acids. Trimming took off 6 bases at V and 1 base at J, with 8 bases between the two ends. The CDR3 protein is CASRGGRTDTQYF. The CDR3 nucleotides are TGTGCCAGCAGAGGGGGACGCACAGATACGCAGTATTTT.

CDR3 nucleotide sequence: TGCAGCGTGAACCGATGGGGGGGGGCAAAAGAGACCCAGTACTTC. Its protein product is CSVNRWGGAKETQYF. The genes are TRBV29-1 and TRBJ2-5, with D perhaps matching TRBD2 (7 bases). This CDR3 region has 15 residues. Looked up from germline, CDR1 is SQVTM and CDR2 is ANQGSEA. Trimming removed 6 bases from V and 3 bases from J, with 20 bases in between.

The J gene is TRBJ2-5, the V gene TRBV19, with 10 bases lining up with TRBD2. Germline V lookup: CDR1 LNHDA, CDR2 SQIVND (reference sequence). V shed 3 bases, J shed 5 bases, and the junction held 9 bases outside the gene matches. The CDR3 is made up of 16 amino acids. The CDR3, as DNA: TGTGCCAGTAGTATTTCGGCTAGCGGGGGATCGGAGACCCAGTACTTC. Translated: CASSISASGGSETQYF.

The chain joins TRBV15 to TRBJ2-5; D not resolved. Per germline, CDR1 LNHNV and CDR2 YYDKDF (reference sequence). V dropped 1 base and J dropped 5 bases, with 5 bases sitting between them. The CDR3 length is 12 residues. The CDR3 bases are TGTGCCACCAGCAGAGTTATTGAGACCCAGTACTTC. It encodes CATSRVIETQYF.

The chain carries TRBV6-1 and TRBJ1-2; D is ambiguous. The CDR3 runs to 11 residues. Germline CDR1 and CDR2: MNHNS and SASEGT. V was pared by 6 bases and J by 6 bases, with 8 bases between. CDR3 region: CASRGIDGYTF. In DNA form, the CDR3 reads TGTGCCAGCAGGGGGATCGATGGCTACACCTTC.

This chain uses TRBV29-1 with TRBJ1-2, with 11 bases aligning to TRBD1. The CDR3 covers 13 residues. Germline V gene data show CDR1 as SQVTM and CDR2 as ANQGSEA. V lost 6 bases to trimming and J lost 6 bases; unmatched junction nucleotides: 6. CDR3 coding DNA: TGCAGCGTATTCGGACAGGGGGCCAATGGCTACACCTTC. Its translation is CSVFGQGANGYTF.

This chain connects TRBV27 to TRBJ2-1; D is possibly TRBD2 (6 bases). The length of the CDR3 is 14 residues. CDR1 and CDR2 (germline): MNHEY, SMNVEV (reference sequence). V lost 8 bases, J lost 3 bases, and 14 bases lay in between. The CDR3 spells CASRPLTSYNEQFF. The DNA of the CDR3 is TGTGCCAGCCGCCCTCTGACTAGCTACAATGAGCAGTTCTTC.

The chain joins TRBV5-4 to TRBJ1-2; D not certain. The CDR3 sequence is 13 residues long. Per the germline V gene, CDR1 is SGHNT and CDR2 is YYREEE (reference sequence). Trimming took 4 bases from V and 4 from J, leaving 11 bases between them. In DNA, the CDR3 is TGTGCCAGCAGCGTGGGTGGTTCCTATGGCTACACCTTC. Amino acids: CASSVGGSYGYTF.

The genes are TRBV12-3 or TRBV12-4 and TRBJ2-5; TRBD2 matches at 7 bases. The CDR3 spans 15 residues. V lost 3 bases and J lost 0; bases outside the gene matches: 4. CDR3 sequence reads: CASSLAGVDQETQYF. In DNA form, the CDR3 reads TGTGCCAGCAGTTTGGCGGGAGTAGACCAAGAGACCCAGTACTTC.

Here the CDR3 DNA reads TGTGCCAGCAGCTTGACCGGGGCGGAGACCCAGTACTTC. Protein: CASSLTGAETQYF. The genes are TRBV5-4 and TRBJ2-5; D tentatively fits TRBD1 or TRBD2 (5 bases each). This CDR3 has 13 residues. The germline gives CDR1 SGHNT, CDR2 YYREEE (reference sequence). Trimming pared 1 base from V and 5 bases from J, leaving 9 bases between.

The J gene is TRBJ2-5, the V gene TRBV5-1; 10 bases line up with TRBD1. CDR1 and CDR2 from the germline V gene are SGHRS and YFSETQ. V trimming: 4 bases; J trimming: 13 bases; junction bases outside the gene matches: 4. The CDR3 runs 11 residues. The CDR3 spells CASSTGDRGYF. In DNA form, the CDR3 reads TGCGCCAGCAGCACTGGGGACAGGGGGTACTTC.

This chain uses TRBV5-1 with TRBJ2-3; D tentatively reads TRBD1 or TRBD2 (5 bases each). In germline, CDR1 is SGHRS, CDR2 YFSETQ. This CDR3 contains 15 residues. V gave up 5 bases and J gave up 1 base, with 14 bases separating them. CDR3 in amino acids: CASRSGTPGTDTQYF. In nucleotides, the CDR3 is TGCGCCAGCAGGTCCGGGACCCCTGGCACAGATACGCAGTATTTT. Full variable domain (rest looked up from reference TRBV5-1 and TRBJ2-3): KAGVTQTPRYLIKTRGQQVTLSCSPISGHRSVSWYQQTPGQGLQFLFEYFSETQRNKGNFPGRFSGRQFSNSRSEMNVSTLELGDSALYLCASRSGTPGTDTQYFGPGTRLTVL.

This clonotype has just one count. The chain links TRBV4-1 to TRBJ2-3; D perhaps matches TRBD1 (6 bases). The CDR3 sequence is 17 residues long. The germline CDR1 and CDR2 sequences are MGHRA and YSYEKL. V gave up 1 base and J gave up 1 base, with 15 bases separating them. CDR3 sequence: CASSQGGGLAGTDTQYF. For the CDR3, the DNA is TGCGCCAGCAGCCAAGGAGGGGGTCTAGCCGGCACAGATACGCAGTATTTT.

This clonotype turned up a few times. The rearrangement uses TRBV14 and TRBJ2-1; 10 positions match TRBD2. CDR3 length: 17 amino acids. V was clipped by 0 bases and J by 6 bases; unmatched bases: 8. Germline values: CDR1 SGHDN, CDR2 FVKESK. CDR3 bases: TGTGCCAGCAGCCAAGAATTGGGTCTAGCGGGAGTCAATGAGCAGTTCTTC. Protein sequence: CASSQELGLAGVNEQFF.

V and J are TRBV15 and TRBJ1-1; D unresolved. CDR3 length: 16 amino acids. The germline V gene encodes CDR1 LNHNV and CDR2 YYDKDF (reference sequence). Deletions cut 5 bases from V and 1 base from J, with 17 bases between. Written as DNA, the CDR3 is TGTGCCACCAGCGAGCGATGGAGGCAGAAGAACACTGAAGCTTTCTTT. It codes for CATSERWRQKNTEAFF.

In its sample, this clonotype was seen once. This sequence joins TRBV24-1 and TRBJ2-5, with D possibly TRBD2 on 5 matching bases. Germline V gene data show CDR1 as KGHDR and CDR2 as SFDVKD. Trimming stripped 4 bases from V and 1 base from J, with 9 bases between. CDR3 length equals 14 residues. The CDR3 region has the DNA TGTGCCACCAGTGAGCCGGGAAGCCAAGAGACCCAGTACTTC. Translating gives CATSEPGSQETQYF.

The gene calls are TRBV29-1 and TRBJ2-1; 9 bases agree with TRBD1. The CDR3 spans 15 residues. V lost 5 bases to trimming and J lost 6 bases; unmatched junction nucleotides: 11. Germline CDR1 and CDR2: SQVTM and ANQGSEA. CDR3 sequence reads: CSVFLARQGGNEQFF. The CDR3, as DNA: TGCAGCGTTTTTTTGGCCCGACAGGGGGGCAATGAGCAGTTCTTC.

The rearrangement links TRBV25-1 to TRBJ1-2; 7 bases fit TRBD1. Germline CDR1 reads MGHDK; CDR2 reads SYGVNS. This CDR3 has 15 amino acids. Trimming removed 4 bases from V and 8 bases from J; junction bases left unmatched: 13. Here the CDR3 reads CASSAFPNRGHGYTF. The CDR3 bases are TGTGCCAGCAGTGCGTTTCCCAACAGGGGCCACGGCTACACCTTC.

This rearrangement joins TRBV30 to TRBJ2-7, with D possibly matching TRBD2 (5 bases). The V gene lost 5 bases and the J gene lost 3 bases, with 11 bases spanning the gap. This CDR3 has 12 residues. The germline CDR1 and CDR2 sequences are GTSNPN and SVGIG (reference sequence). The CDR3 sequence is CAWVSGFYEQYF. The CDR3 region has the DNA TGTGCCTGGGTATCGGGGTTCTACGAGCAGTACTTC.

This chain connects TRBV12-3 or TRBV12-4 to TRBJ2-1, with 10 positions matching TRBD2. Unmatched junction bases numbered 8, after V lost 7 bases and J lost 5 bases. The CDR3 contains 15 residues. The DNA for the CDR3 is TGTGCCAGCATCAAACTAGCGGGATTCAACAATGAGCAGTTCTTC. This sequence encodes CASIKLAGFNNEQFF.

This clonotype was detected once. The V gene is TRBV27, the J gene TRBJ1-5; no firm D call. The CDR3 length is 14 residues. Germline lookup yields CDR1 MNHEY and CDR2 SMNVEV (reference sequence). The germline V and J ends were trimmed by 10 bases and 2 bases, with 15 bases remaining between them. In nucleotides, the CDR3 is TGTGCCACCCGACTGACCGGGGGCAATCAGCCCCAGCATTTT. It specifies CATRLTGGNQPQHF.

The genes are TRBV2 and TRBJ2-7; D assignment may be TRBD1 or TRBD2 (6 bases each). V shed 4 bases and J shed 1 base, with 14 bases lying between them. CDR3 length equals 15 residues. CDR1 and CDR2 (germline): SNHLY, FYNNEI. The CDR3 nucleotides are TGTGCCAGCAGTGGGGGGCGAGGAGGGTCCTACGAGCAGTACTTC. Its protein is CASSGGRGGSYEQYF.